This T cell receptor (beta chain) is drawn from a study of shared clonotypes between healthy human individuals. Sequencing was performed with immunoSEQ multiplex PCR; in TCRdb, only in-frame clones are kept and a portion is missing. The data contain 950,000 to 1,300,000 clones, roughly 80% of them singletons. Looked up from germline, CDR1 is MNHEY and CDR2 is SMNVEV (reference sequence). V shed 3 bases, J shed 5 bases, and the junction held 10 bases outside the gene matches. The CDR3 has 16 residues. Negatively enriched CD4+ T cells were divided by CD45RA into naive and memory. V is TRBV27 and J is TRBJ1-1; 9 positions match TRBD1. The specimen was memory CD4+ T cells sorted from blood. Subset noted: CD45RA-negative fraction. The clonotype was recovered from a man aged 18-30 years in good health. The CDR3 DNA follows: TGTGCCAGCAGTTTTATATCTGGACAGGGGAGAACTGAAGCTTTCTTT. Its protein product is CASSFISGQGRTEAFF.